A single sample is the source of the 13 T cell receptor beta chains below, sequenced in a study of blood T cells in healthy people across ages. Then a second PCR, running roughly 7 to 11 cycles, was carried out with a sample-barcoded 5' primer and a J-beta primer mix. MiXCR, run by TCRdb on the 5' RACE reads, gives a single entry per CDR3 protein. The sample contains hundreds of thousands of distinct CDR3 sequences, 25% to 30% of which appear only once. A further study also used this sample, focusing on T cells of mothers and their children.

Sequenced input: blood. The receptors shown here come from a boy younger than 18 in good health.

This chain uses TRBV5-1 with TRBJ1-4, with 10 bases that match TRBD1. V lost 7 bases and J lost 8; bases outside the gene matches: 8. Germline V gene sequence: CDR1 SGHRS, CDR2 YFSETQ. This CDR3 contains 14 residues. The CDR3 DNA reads TGCGCCAGCGCCTACCGGGACAGGGGCGAAAAACTGTTTTTT. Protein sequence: CASAYRDRGEKLFF. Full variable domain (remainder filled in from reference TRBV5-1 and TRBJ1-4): KAGVTQTPRYLIKTRGQQVTLSCSPISGHRSVSWYQQTPGQGLQFLFEYFSETQRNKGNFPGRFSGRQFSNSRSEMNVSTLELGDSALYLCASAYRDRGEKLFFGSGTQLSVL.

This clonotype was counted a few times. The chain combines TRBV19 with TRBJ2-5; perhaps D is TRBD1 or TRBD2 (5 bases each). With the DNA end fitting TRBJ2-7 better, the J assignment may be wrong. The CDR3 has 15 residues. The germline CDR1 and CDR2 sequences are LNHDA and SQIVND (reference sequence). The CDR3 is CATSRGDLLFYEQYF. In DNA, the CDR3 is TGTGCCACCTCACGAGGGGACCTTCTTTTCTACGAGCAGTACTTC.

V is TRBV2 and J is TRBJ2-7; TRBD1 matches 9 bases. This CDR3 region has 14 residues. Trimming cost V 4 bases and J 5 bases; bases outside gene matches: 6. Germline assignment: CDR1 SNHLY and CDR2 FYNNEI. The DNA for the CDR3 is TGTGCCAGCAGTGCGGGACAGGGTGTCCACGAGCAGTACTTC. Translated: CASSAGQGVHEQYF.

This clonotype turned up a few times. CDR3 bases: TGCGCCAGCAGCTTCAACGTCGCACAGAACACTGAAGCTTTCTTT. It encodes CASSFNVAQNTEAFF. The V call is TRBV5-1, the J call TRBJ1-1; D is uncertain. Germline CDR1 and CDR2: SGHRS and YFSETQ. V was pared by 2 bases and J by 1 base, with 12 bases between. This CDR3 is 15 amino acids long.

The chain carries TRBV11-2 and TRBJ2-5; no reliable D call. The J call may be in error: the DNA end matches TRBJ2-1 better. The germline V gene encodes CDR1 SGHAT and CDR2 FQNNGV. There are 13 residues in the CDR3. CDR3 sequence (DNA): TGTGCCAGCAACCCAGCAGCGAACAATGAGCAGTTCTTC. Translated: CASNPAANNEQFF.

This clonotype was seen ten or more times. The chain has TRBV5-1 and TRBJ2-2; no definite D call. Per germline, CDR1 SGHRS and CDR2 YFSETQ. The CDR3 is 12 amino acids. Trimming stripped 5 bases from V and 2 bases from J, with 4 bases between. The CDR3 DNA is TGCGCCAGCAGAGGTAACACCGGGGAGCTGTTTTTT. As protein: CASRGNTGELFF.

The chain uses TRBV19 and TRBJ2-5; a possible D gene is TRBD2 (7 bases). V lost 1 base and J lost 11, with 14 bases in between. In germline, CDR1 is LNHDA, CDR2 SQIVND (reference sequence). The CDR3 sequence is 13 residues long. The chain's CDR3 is CASSIAGGQEQYF. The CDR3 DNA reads TGTGCCAGTAGTATAGCGGGGGGCCAGGAGCAGTACTTC.

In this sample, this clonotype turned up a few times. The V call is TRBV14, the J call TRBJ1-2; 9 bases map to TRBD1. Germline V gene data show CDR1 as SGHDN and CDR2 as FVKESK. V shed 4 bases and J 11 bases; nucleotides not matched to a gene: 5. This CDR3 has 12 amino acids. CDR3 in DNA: TGTGCCAGCAGCCCCGGGACAGGGCGGTACACCTTC. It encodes CASSPGTGRYTF.

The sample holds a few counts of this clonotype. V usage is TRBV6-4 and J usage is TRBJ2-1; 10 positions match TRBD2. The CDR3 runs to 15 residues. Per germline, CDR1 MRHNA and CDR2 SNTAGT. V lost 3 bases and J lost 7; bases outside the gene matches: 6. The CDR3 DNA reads TGTGCCAGCAGTGAGGCTAGCGGGGGAGATAATGAGCAGTTCTTC. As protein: CASSEASGGDNEQFF.

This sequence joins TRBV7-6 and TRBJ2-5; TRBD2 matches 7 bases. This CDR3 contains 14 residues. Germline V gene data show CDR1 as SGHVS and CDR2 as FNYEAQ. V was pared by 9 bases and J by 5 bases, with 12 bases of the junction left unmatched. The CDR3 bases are TGTGCCAGTAGCCAGGGCGGGGGACGGGAGACCCAGTACTTC. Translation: CASSQGGGRETQYF.

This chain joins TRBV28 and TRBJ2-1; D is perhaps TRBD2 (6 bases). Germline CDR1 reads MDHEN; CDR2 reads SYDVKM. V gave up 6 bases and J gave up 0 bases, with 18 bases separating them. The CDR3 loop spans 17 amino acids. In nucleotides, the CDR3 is TGTGCCAGCAGCCGTTACGATCGGGGGAGCTCCTACAATGAGCAGTTCTTC. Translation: CASSRYDRGSSYNEQFF.

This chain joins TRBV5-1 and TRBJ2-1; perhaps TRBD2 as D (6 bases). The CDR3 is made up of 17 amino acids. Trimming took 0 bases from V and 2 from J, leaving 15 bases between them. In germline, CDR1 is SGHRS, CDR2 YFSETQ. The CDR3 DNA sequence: TGCGCCAGCAGCTTGGGCCCTGCGGGGCACGCCTACAATGAGCAGTTCTTC. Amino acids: CASSLGPAGHAYNEQFF.

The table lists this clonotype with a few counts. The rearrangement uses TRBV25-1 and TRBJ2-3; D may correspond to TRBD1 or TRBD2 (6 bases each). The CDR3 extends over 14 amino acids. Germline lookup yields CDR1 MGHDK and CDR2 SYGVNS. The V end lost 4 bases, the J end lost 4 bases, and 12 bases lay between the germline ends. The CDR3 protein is CASSVGGGADTQYF. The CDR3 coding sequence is TGTGCCAGCAGTGTGGGGGGCGGCGCAGATACGCAGTATTTT.